Sequencing of this TCR beta chain was carried out in a study of blood T cells in healthy people across ages. The germline V gene encodes CDR1 SGHAT and CDR2 FQDESV (reference sequence). Trimming stripped 5 bases from V and 7 bases from J, with 15 bases between. This CDR3 is 13 amino acids long. This clonotype was seen just once. A second about 7 to 12 cycle PCR used barcoded and J-beta primers. TCRdb re-called the 5' RACE reads through MiXCR, storing one row per CDR3 protein. The top ten clones hold approximately 20% of a sample with hundreds of thousands of distinct CDR3 sequences, more than 45% of them seen once.

This receptor was obtained from a man under 40 in good health. The sequenced sample consisted of blood. The chain links TRBV11-1 to TRBJ2-7; D unclear. Here the CDR3 DNA reads TGTGCCAGCAGCCCCCCGTGGTTGAATGAGCAGTACTTC. It specifies CASSPPWLNEQYF.